The clone carrying this T cell receptor beta chain was seen more than once but under ten times. What it binds is unknown. In patients aged 18 to 65, hyperthyroidism was newly diagnosed, with duration under 2 months. Diagnoses used clinical symptoms, serum thyroxine and TRAb, thyroid ultrasound and orbital computed tomography. The data derive from a study of T cells in Graves' hyperthyroidism and ophthalmopathy. Germline loops: CDR1 SGHVS, CDR2 FNYEAQ. Trimming removed 7 bases from V and 6 bases from J, with 9 bases in between. This CDR3 has 11 amino acids. Researchers amplified the TCR beta CDR3 regions from RNA transcripts. The TCR CDR3 first-round RT-PCR relied on the HTBI primer set. One entry per CDR3 protein results from TCRdb running MiXCR on the multiplex PCR reads. The sample has 750,000 to 950,000 distinct CDR3 sequences; 38% are singletons. Study-wide results and caveats: The authors' 13 V-J model separated ophthalmopathy from stable hyperthyroidism.

Sequenced sample: blood. The sequence derives from a young man with Graves' hyperthyroidism. The chain recombines TRBV7-6 with TRBJ1-1, with D tentatively TRBD1 (5 bases). CDR3 in amino acids: CASIKGAEAFF. For the CDR3, the DNA is TGTGCCAGCATCAAAGGGGCTGAAGCTTTCTTT. Based on the CDR3 plus reference TRBV7-6 and TRBJ1-1, the full variable domain is GAGVSQSPRYKVTKRGQDVALRCDPISGHVSLYWYRQALGQGPEFLTYFNYEAQQDKSGLPNDRFSAERPEGSISTLTIQRTEQRDSAMYRCASIKGAEAFFGQGTRLTVV.